There are many counts of the clone carrying this T cell receptor (beta chain). Its antigen is currently unknown. These data are taken from a study of T cells in Graves' hyperthyroidism and ophthalmopathy. General study points: Ophthalmopathy onset followed model prediction by a median about six months. In the blood, most expanded thyroid clonotypes above 0.001 appeared as well.

Disease lasting under 3 months, a NOSPECS grade of at least 4, and a Clinical Activity Score of at least 3 were features of the ophthalmopathy patients. The source of the PBMCs was around 9 ml of fresh peripheral blood. Amplification of TCR beta CDR3 regions used RNA as the template. In the first-round RT-PCR of the TCR CDR3, the HTBI primer set was used. TCRdb re-called the multiplex PCR reads through MiXCR, storing one row per CDR3 protein. The sample carries some 340,000 distinct CDR3 sequences, approximately 14% recorded once. Germline V gene data show CDR1 as DFQATT and CDR2 as SNEGSKA (reference sequence). The length of the CDR3 is 13 residues. Trimming removed 2 bases at V and 9 bases at J, with 14 bases between.

This sequence originates from a woman aged 40 to 49 with Graves' ophthalmopathy. J is TRBJ2-1 and V is TRBV20-1; TRBD2 is a possible D gene (5 bases). What was sequenced was blood. The CDR3 loop reads CSARLAGRGEQFF. In nucleotides, the CDR3 is TGCAGTGCTAGACTAGCAGGTCGTGGTGAGCAGTTCTTC.